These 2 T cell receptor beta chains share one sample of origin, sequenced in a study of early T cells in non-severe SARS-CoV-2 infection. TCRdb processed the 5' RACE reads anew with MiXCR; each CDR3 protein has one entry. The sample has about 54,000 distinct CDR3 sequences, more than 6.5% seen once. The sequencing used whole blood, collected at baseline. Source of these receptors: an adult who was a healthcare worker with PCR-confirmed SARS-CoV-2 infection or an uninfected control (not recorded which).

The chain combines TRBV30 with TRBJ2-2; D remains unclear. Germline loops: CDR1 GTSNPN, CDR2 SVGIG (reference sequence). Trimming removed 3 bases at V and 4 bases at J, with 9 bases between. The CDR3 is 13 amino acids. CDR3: CAWRQEITGELFF. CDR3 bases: TGTGCCTGGAGGCAGGAGATCACCGGGGAGCTGTTTTTT.

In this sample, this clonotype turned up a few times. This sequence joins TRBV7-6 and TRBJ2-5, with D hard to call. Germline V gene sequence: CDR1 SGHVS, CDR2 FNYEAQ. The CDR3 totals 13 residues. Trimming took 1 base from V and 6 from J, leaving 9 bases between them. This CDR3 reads CASSLEPHKTQYF. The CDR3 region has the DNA TGTGCCAGCAGCTTAGAACCCCATAAGACCCAGTACTTC. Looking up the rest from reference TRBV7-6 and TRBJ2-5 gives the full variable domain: GAGVSQSPRYKVTKRGQDVALRCDPISGHVSLYWYRQALGQGPEFLTYFNYEAQQDKSGLPNDRFSAERPEGSISTLTIQRTEQRDSAMYRCASSLEPHKTQYFGPGTRLLVL.